This T cell receptor beta chain derives from a study of blood T cell repertoires in COVID-19. This table comes from immunoSEQ multiplex PCR, and its TCRdb copy is limited to in-frame clones, with some not included. Of 55,000 to 65,000 clones detected, approximately 89% appear once; the ten largest clones hold 14%. This CDR3 spans 14 amino acids. Per germline, CDR1 SGHVS and CDR2 FQNEAQ. J was trimmed by 6 bases and V by 5 bases; bases with no gene match: 6. The sequence derives from a woman in her sixties with active COVID-19. The rearrangement joins TRBV7-8 to TRBJ2-1; 8 nucleotides align to TRBD2. Sample: peripheral blood. The CDR3 region has the DNA TGTGCCAGCAGCGTCGGGACTAGGGGCAATGAGCAGTTCTTC. It is translated as CASSVGTRGNEQFF.